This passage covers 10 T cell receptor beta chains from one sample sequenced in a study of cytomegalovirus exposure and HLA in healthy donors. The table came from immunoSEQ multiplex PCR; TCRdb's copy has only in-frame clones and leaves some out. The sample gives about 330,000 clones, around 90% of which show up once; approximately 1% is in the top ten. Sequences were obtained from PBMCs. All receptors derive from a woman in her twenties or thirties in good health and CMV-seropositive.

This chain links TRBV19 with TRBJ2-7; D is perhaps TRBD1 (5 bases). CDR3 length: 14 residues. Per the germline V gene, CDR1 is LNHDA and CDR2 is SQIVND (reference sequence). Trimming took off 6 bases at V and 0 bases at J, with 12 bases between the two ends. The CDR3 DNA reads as TGTGCCAGTAGCATGACAGAGAACTCCTACGAGCAGTACTTC. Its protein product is CASSMTENSYEQYF.

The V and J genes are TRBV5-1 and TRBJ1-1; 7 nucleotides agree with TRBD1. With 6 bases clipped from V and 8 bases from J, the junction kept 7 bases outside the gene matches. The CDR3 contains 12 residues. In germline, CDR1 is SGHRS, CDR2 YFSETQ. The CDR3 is CASNTGAGEAFF. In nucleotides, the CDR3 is TGCGCCAGCAACACAGGGGCGGGCGAAGCTTTCTTT.

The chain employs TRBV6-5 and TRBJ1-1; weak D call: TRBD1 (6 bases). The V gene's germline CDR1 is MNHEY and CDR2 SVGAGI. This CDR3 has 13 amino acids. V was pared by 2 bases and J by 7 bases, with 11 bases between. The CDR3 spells CASSYVWDNEAFF. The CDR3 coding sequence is TGTGCCAGCAGTTACGTTTGGGACAATGAAGCTTTCTTT.

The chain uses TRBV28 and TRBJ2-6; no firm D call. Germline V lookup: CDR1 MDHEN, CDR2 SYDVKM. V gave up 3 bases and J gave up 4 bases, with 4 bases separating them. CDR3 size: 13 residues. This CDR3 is CASSFTGANVLTF. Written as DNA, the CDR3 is TGTGCCAGCAGTTTCACCGGGGCCAACGTCCTGACTTTC.

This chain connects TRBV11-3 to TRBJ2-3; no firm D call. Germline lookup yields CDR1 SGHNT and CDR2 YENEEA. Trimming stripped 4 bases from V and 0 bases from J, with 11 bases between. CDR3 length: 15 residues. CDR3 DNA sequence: TGTGCCAGCAGCTCGGGCTACTCTAGCACAGATACGCAGTATTTT. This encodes CASSSGYSSTDTQYF.

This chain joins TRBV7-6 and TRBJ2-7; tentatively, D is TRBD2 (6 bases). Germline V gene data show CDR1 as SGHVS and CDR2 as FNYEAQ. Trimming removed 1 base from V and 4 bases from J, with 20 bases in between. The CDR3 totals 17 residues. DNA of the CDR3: TGTGCCAGCAGCTTAGGGCGGGACTTTCATGGGTTTTACGAGCAGTACTTC. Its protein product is CASSLGRDFHGFYEQYF.

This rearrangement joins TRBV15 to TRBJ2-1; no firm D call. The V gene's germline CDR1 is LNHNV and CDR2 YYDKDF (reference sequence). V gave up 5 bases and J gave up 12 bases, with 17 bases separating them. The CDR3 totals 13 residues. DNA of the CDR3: TGTGCCACCAGCGGTGACCCCCCCGTGGGGCAGTTCTTC. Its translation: CATSGDPPVGQFF.

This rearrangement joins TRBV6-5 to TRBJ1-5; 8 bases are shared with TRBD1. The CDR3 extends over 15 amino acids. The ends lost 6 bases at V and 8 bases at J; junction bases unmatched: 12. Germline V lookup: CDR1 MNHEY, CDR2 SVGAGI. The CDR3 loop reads CASSQTGASGEPQHF. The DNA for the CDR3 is TGTGCCAGCAGCCAGACAGGGGCGTCGGGGGAGCCCCAGCATTTT.

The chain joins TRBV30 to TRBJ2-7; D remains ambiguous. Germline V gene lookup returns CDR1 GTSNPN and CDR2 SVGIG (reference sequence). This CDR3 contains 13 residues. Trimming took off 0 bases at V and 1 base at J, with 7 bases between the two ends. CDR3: CAWSVTASYEQYF. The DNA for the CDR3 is TGTGCCTGGAGTGTTACAGCTTCCTACGAGCAGTACTTC.

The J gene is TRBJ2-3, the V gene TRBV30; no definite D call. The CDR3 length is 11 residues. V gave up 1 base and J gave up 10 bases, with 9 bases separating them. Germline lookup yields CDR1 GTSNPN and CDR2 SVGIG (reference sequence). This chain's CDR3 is CAWSGMVAQYF. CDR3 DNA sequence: TGTGCCTGGAGTGGGATGGTTGCGCAGTATTTT.